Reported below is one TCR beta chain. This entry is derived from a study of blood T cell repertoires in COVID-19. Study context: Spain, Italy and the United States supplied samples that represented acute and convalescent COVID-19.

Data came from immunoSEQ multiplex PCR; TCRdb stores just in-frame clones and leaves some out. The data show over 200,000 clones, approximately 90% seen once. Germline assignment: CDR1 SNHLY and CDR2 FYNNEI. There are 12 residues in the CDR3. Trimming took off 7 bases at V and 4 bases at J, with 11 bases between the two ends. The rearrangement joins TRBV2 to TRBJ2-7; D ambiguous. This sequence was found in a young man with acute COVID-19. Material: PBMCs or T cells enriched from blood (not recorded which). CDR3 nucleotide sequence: TGTGCCAGCATAGGAGAGGAGTACGAGCAGTACTTC. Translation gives CASIGEEYEQYF. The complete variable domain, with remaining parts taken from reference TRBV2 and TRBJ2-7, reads EPEVTQTPSHQVTQMGQEVILRCVPISNHLYFYWYRQILGQKVEFLVSFYNNEISEKSEIFDDQFSVERPDGSNFTLKIRSTKLEDSAMYFCASIGEEYEQYFGPGTRLTVT.